The clone carrying this T cell receptor (beta chain) was observed a handful of times. Each CDR3 protein gets one entry after TCRdb re-called the 5' RACE reads with MiXCR. The sample holds 250,000 to 400,000 distinct CDR3 sequences, more than 9% seen once. This sample is drawn from a study of CD8 T cells in ankylosing spondylitis. Trimming left V 4 bases short and J 2 bases short, with 14 bases between. The CDR3 length is 15 residues. The germline V gene encodes CDR1 SGHRS and CDR2 YFSETQ. This TCR was sampled from a female donor with ankylosing spondylitis or in good health (not recorded which). The chain links TRBV5-1 to TRBJ2-3; tentative D call: TRBD2 (6 bases). Sequencing input: blood, either unsorted or a sorted T cell fraction (not recorded which). CDR3 protein: CASSPGTAITDTQYF. CDR3 nucleotides: TGCGCCAGCAGCCCCGGGACTGCTATCACAGATACGCAGTATTTT.